Shown below are 11 T cell receptor beta chains from a single sample sequenced in a study of molecular identifiers for immune sequencing clone quantification. TCRdb processed the PCR reads anew with MiXCR; each CDR3 protein has one entry. The profile shows roughly 97,000 distinct CDR3 sequences, less than 25% of them singletons. Sequencing was performed on naive CD8+ T cells from blood, with Jurkat cell RNA spiked in. Regarding subset: FACS-sorted CD8+CD4-CCR7+CD45RA+ naive T cells. The source of these receptors is a human donor in good health. Some libraries in this study had Jurkat cell RNA spiked in.

The chain recombines TRBV11-2 with TRBJ2-5; unclear D gene. The CDR3 loop spans 15 amino acids. CDR1 SGHAT and CDR2 FQNNGV come from the germline V gene. The germline V and J ends were trimmed by 2 bases and 9 bases, with 19 bases remaining between them. The CDR3 DNA follows: TGTGCCAGCAGCTTACAATTGGGGATTGGAGTTTCCCAGTACTTC. Its protein product is CASSLQLGIGVSQYF.

Worth noting for this clonotype: This could be a read error, since a much larger clone is one nucleotide away. V is TRBV7-9 and J is TRBJ1-6, with D perhaps matching TRBD1 (6 bases). Germline V gives CDR1 SEHNR, CDR2 FQNEAQ (reference sequence). Trimming shortened V by 4 bases and J by 6 bases, and 7 bases separated the two germline ends. The CDR3 has 13 amino acids. CDR3: CASSSTGNSPLHF. The CDR3, as DNA: TGTGCCAGCAGCTCGACAGGTAATTCACCCCTCCACTTT.

Worth noting for this clonotype: This sequence may be a read error, since a much larger clone differs from it by one base. The V gene is TRBV20-1, the J gene TRBJ1-1; D is unclear. Germline values: CDR1 DFQATT, CDR2 SNEGSKA (reference sequence). This CDR3 is 14 amino acids long. The ends were cut back, 0 bases at V and 4 bases at J, with 12 bases in the middle. CDR3 amino acids: CSARDAGFSTEAFF. The CDR3 bases are TGCAGTGCTAGAGATGCGGGTTTCAGCACTGAAGCTTTCTTT.

Remarks on this clonotype: An end of the junction does not agree with germline; a read error may underlie this. CDR3: CASSLLHLGLAATNAQFF. CDR3 in DNA: TGTGCCAGCAGTTTACTTCATTTGGGGCTAGCGGCCACCAATGCGCAGTTCTTC. V is TRBV28 and J is TRBJ2-1; 7 bases line up with TRBD2. The germline V gene encodes CDR1 MDHEN and CDR2 SYDVKM. The CDR3 runs 18 residues.

Worth noting for this clonotype: A junction boundary mismatches the germline segment, possibly from a read error. This chain uses TRBV11-2 with TRBJ2-2, with D unclear. The CDR3 has 14 residues. Germline CDR1 reads SGHAT; CDR2 reads FQNNGV. The CDR3 is CAGSLVTQGGELFF. The CDR3, as DNA: TGTGCCGGCAGCTTAGTCACCCAAGGAGGGGAGCTGTTTTTT.

This clonotype was counted ten times or more. The rearrangement uses TRBV19 and TRBJ2-1, with TRBD1 as a possible D gene (6 bases). The CDR3 contains 14 residues. V was cut by 10 bases and J by 5 bases, with 18 bases left in between. Germline V gene sequence: CDR1 LNHDA, CDR2 SQIVND (reference sequence). This chain's CDR3 is CATLQGRGNNEQFF. CDR3 bases: TGTGCCACCCTTCAGGGAAGGGGGAACAATGAGCAGTTCTTC.

This clonotype was picked up many times. The V and J genes are TRBV20-1 and TRBJ2-3; 9 bases are a match to TRBD2. The germline CDR1 and CDR2 sequences are DFQATT and SNEGSKA (reference sequence). The length of the CDR3 is 18 residues. V dropped 1 base and J dropped 2; count of bases not matched to a gene: 13. This CDR3 reads CSARAREIAGAFTDTQYF. CDR3 nucleotides: TGCAGTGCTAGAGCTAGGGAAATAGCGGGGGCGTTCACAGATACGCAGTATTTT.

This clonotype was seen a handful of times. The rearrangement links TRBV7-9 to TRBJ2-3; D may be TRBD1 (6 bases). V lost 8 bases and J 4 bases, leaving 16 bases between the germline ends. Germline assignment: CDR1 SEHNR and CDR2 FQNEAQ (reference sequence). The CDR3 spans 14 residues. CDR3 DNA: TGTGCCAGCCAACCGGGACATGAAGCAGATACGCAGTATTTT. Protein: CASQPGHEADTQYF.

In this sample, this clonotype turned up many times. The chain carries TRBV30 and TRBJ2-1; either TRBD1 or TRBD2 may supply D (5 bases each). The germline V gene encodes CDR1 GTSNPN and CDR2 SVGIG (reference sequence). The CDR3 extends over 15 amino acids. Trimming pared 0 bases from V and 9 bases from J, leaving 18 bases between. DNA for the CDR3: TGTGCCTGGAGTGTAATCACCGTGGGGGTAGGTGAGCAGTTCTTC. Translated, it gives CAWSVITVGVGEQFF.

About this clonotype itself: The germline gene is not matched at one end of the junction; a read error may be the cause. CDR3 DNA: TGTGCCAGCATGGCGGGAGGATTCTACAATGAGCAGCTCTTC. It is translated as CASMAGGFYNEQLF. The chain combines TRBV27 with TRBJ2-1; TRBD2 agrees at 8 bases. This CDR3 is 14 amino acids long. The germline CDR1 and CDR2 sequences are MNHEY and SMNVEV (reference sequence).

This clonotype turned up a few times. A clone one base away is much larger, so this may be a read error. The chain recombines TRBV5-6 with TRBJ2-7; a possible D gene is TRBD2 (6 bases). V was pared by 1 base and J by 7 bases, with 15 bases between. The CDR3 covers 14 residues. The germline CDR1 and CDR2 sequences are SGHDT and YYEEEE. Here the CDR3 reads CASSLSELAPEQYF. As DNA, the CDR3 is TGTGCCAGCAGCTTGTCGGAACTAGCTCCGGAGCAGTACTTC.